Listed here is a single T cell receptor beta chain. Its target is not known. The sample originates from a study of shared clonotypes between healthy human individuals. Study details: Three CD4 naive, three CD4 memory, two CD8 naive and one CD8 memory plate were used per donor. Overall study results and limits: Clonotype sharing among donors, it was expected, would be affected by sequencing depth.

Germline V gene sequence: CDR1 MGHRA, CDR2 YSYEKL. Unmatched junction bases numbered 7, after V lost 0 bases and J lost 7 bases. The CDR3 extends over 16 amino acids. Naive CD8 cells lacked CD45RO, underwent positive selection for CCR7 and left out terminally differentiated effector memory CD45RA+ cells. The study drew all its donors from Caucasian adults living in Nashville, Tennessee. Profiling relied on immunoSEQ multiplex PCR, and the TCRdb table lists in-frame clones only, not all of them. Altogether a few million clones are present, around 95% being singletons, with the ten largest covering about 1.7%.

The sequenced material came from naive CD8+ T cells from PBMCs. V and J are TRBV4-1 and TRBJ2-1, with 9 bases matching TRBD2. The receptor's source is a young man in good health. Some clones in this sample may be carry-over from other donors' samples. DNA for the CDR3: TGCGCCAGCAGCCAAGATGGTAGCGGGAGTTTTAATGAGCAGTTCTTC. This encodes CASSQDGSGSFNEQFF.